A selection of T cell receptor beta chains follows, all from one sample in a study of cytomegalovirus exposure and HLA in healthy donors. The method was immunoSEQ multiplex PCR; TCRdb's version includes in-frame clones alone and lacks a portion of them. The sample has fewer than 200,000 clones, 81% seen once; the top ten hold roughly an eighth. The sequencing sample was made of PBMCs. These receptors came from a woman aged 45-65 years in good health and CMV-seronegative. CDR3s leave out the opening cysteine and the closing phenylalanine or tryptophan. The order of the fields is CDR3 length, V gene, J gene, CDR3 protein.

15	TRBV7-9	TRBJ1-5	ASSLVYSGFSNQPQH
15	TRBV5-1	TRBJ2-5	ASSPRAGPALGETQY
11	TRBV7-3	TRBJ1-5	ASSRGSNQPQH
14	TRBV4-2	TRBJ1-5	ASSQEEQGGWEPQH
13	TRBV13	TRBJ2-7	ASSPTGEGLYEQY
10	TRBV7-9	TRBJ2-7	SSRFRNYEQY
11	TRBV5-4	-	ASSTGTGDEQY
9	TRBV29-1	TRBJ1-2	SVAEQGRYT
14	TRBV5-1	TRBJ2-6	ASSFSGGSGANVLT
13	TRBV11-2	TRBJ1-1	ASSSNKGENTEAF
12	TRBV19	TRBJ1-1	ASSSGTQGTEAF
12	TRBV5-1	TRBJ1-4	ASTSGQGGEKLF
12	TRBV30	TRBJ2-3	AWSSGSTADTQY
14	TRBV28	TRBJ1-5	ASRPDRGRGNQPQH
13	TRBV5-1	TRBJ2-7	ASSPGDLLSYEQY
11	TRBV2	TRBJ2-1	ASSGSSNYEQF
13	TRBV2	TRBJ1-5	ASRGDRNSNQPQH
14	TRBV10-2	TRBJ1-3	ASRDGGVVSGNTIY
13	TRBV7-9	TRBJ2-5	ASSLRRGGEETQY
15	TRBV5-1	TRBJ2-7	ASSLRLAGGLPDEQY
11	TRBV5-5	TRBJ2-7	ASSYHRRYEQY
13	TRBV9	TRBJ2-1	ASTDLAGAYNEQF
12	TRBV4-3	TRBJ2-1	ASSWDRTHNEQF
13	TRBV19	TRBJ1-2	ASSLTTGANYGYT
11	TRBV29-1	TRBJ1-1	SAGTGGLTEAF
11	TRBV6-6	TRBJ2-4	ASRHRGGNIQY
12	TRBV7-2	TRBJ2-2	ASSFDRVTGELF
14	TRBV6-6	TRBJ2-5	ASSYSGQAARETQY
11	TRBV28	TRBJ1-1	ASRRAGALEAF
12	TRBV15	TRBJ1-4	ATSKETGSEKLF
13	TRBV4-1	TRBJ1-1	ASSYAGTGFTEAF
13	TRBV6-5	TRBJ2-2	ASSIRTGSGGELF
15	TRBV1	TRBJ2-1	TSSQRTGTSAYNEQF
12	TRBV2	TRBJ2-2	ASQAGLDGGELF
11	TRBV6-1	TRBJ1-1	ASNIDGTSEAF
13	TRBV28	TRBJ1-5	ASSLTVYGNQPQH
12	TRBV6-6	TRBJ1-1	ASSYSGRNTEAF
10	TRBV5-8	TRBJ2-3	ASSPTGDTQY
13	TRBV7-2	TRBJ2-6	ASSSERSGANVLT
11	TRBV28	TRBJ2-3	GTQGLSTDTQY
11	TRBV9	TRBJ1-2	ASSFTEQGGYT
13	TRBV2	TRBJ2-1	ASSVDRGSYNEQF
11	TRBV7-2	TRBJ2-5	ASSAGQRETQY
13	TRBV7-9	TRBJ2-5	ASTPGLAGVETQY
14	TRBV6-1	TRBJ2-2	ASSESRKGGTGELF
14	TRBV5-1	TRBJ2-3	ASSLVADPSTDTQY
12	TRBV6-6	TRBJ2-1	ASSNLETYNEQF
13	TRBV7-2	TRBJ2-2	ASSWRGPTGGELF
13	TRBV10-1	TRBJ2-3	ASSVLAGGKDTQY